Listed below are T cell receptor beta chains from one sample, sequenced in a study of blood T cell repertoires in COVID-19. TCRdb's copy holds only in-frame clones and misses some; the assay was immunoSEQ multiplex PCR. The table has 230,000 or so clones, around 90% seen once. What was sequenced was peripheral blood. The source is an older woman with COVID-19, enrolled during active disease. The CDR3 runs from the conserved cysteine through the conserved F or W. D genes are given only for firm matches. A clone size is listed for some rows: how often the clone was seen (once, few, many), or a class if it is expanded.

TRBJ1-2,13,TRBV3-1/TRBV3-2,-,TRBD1,CASSQPRGHGYTF,TGTGCCAGCAGCCAACCCAGGGGGCATGGCTACACCTTC
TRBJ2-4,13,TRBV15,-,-,CATSSYVKNIQYF,TGTGCCACCAGCAGTTATGTCAAAAACATTCAGTACTTC
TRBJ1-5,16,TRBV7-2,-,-,CASSPQTVNSNQPQHF,TGTGCCAGCAGCCCACAGACAGTCAATAGCAATCAGCCCCAGCATTTT
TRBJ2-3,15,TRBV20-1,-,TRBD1,CSASARDRLTDTQYF,TGCAGTGCTAGTGCCCGGGACAGGCTCACAGATACGCAGTATTTT
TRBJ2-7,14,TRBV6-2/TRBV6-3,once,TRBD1,CASSRGTGRYEQYF,TGTGCCAGCAGTCGGGGGACAGGGAGGTACGAGCAGTACTTC
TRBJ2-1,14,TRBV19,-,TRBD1,CASDNRGRVNEQFF,TGTGCCAGCGATAACAGGGGACGGGTCAATGAGCAGTTCTTC
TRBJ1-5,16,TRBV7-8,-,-,CASSLGSGGDFQPQHF,TGTGCCAGCAGCTTAGGGAGCGGGGGTGATTTTCAGCCCCAGCATTTT
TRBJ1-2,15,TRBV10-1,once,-,CASSEYRASVDGYTF,TGCGCCAGCAGTGAGTACAGGGCGAGTGTGGATGGCTACACCTTC
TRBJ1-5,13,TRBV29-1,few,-,CSVAGERNQPQHF,TGCAGCGTTGCAGGGGAACGCAATCAGCCCCAGCATTTT
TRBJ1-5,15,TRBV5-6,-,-,CASSLGPGGNQPQHF,TGTGCCAGCAGCTTGGGTCCGGGAGGCAATCAGCCCCAGCATTTT
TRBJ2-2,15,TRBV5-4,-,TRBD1,CASSVRDRVTGELFF,TGTGCCAGCAGCGTCCGGGACAGGGTTACCGGGGAGCTGTTTTTT
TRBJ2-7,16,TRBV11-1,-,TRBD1,CASSPLTGGVIYEQYF,TGTGCCAGCAGCCCATTGACAGGGGGCGTAATCTACGAGCAGTACTTC
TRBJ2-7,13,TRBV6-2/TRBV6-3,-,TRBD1,CASSGTGGSEQYF,TGTGCCAGCAGTGGAACAGGGGGAAGCGAGCAGTACTTC
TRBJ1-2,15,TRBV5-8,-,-,CASSSGGLANYGYTF,TGTGCCAGCAGCTCTGGGGGGTTGGCTAACTATGGCTACACCTTC
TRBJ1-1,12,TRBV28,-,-,CASSSPGSEAFF,TGTGCCAGCAGTTCGCCCGGGTCTGAAGCTTTCTTT
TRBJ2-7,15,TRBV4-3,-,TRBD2,CASSQEGRDFDEQYF,TGCGCCAGCAGCCAAGAAGGGAGGGATTTCGACGAGCAGTACTTC
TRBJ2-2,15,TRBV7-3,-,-,CASSLSAAATGELFF,TGTGCCAGCAGCTTAAGTGCAGCGGCCACCGGGGAGCTGTTTTTT
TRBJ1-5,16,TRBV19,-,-,CASSILGQLHHQPQHF,TGTGCCAGTAGTATACTCGGACAGCTACACCATCAGCCCCAGCATTTT
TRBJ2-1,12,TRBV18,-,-,CASSRGATEQFF,TGTGCCAGCTCACGCGGGGCAACTGAGCAGTTCTTC
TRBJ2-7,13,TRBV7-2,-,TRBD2,CASSFSGSYEQYF,TGTGCCAGCAGTTTTAGCGGGTCCTACGAGCAGTACTTC
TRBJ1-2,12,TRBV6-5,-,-,CASMNQGQGYTF,TGTGCCAGCATGAACCAGGGTCAAGGCTACACCTTC
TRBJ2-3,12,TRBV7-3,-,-,CASSQSTDTQYF,TGTGCCAGCAGCCAAAGCACAGATACGCAGTATTTT
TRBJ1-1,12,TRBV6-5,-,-,CASQGRATEAFF,TGTGCCAGCCAGGGGAGGGCGACTGAAGCTTTCTTT
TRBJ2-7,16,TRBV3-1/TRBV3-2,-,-,CASSQDPRVSSYEQYF,TGTGCCAGCAGCCAAGATCCCAGGGTAAGCTCCTACGAGCAGTACTTC
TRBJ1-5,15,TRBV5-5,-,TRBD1,CASSFGQGNSQPQHF,TGTGCCAGCAGCTTCGGACAGGGCAACAGTCAGCCCCAGCATTTT
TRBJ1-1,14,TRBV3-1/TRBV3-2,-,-,CASSLARPNTEAFF,TGTGCCAGCAGCCTAGCTCGACCGAACACTGAAGCTTTCTTT
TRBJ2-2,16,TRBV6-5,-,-,CASSYLRQGNTGELFF,TGTGCCAGCAGTTACCTGCGGCAGGGGAACACCGGGGAGCTGTTTTTT
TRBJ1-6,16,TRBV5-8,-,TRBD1,CASSPAGGQGISPLHF,TGTGCCAGCAGCCCGGCGGGGGGACAGGGCATTTCACCTCTCCACTTT
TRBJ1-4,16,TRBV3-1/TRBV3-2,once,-,CASSQGGGTSNEKLFF,TGTGCCAGCAGCCAAGGGGGGGGGACCTCGAATGAAAAACTGTTTTTT
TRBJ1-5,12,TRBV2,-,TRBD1,CASCRTGQSQHF,TGTGCCAGCTGCAGGACAGGTCAGTCCCAGCATTTT
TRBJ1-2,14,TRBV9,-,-,CASSVDFRRGGYTF,TGTGCCAGCAGCGTAGATTTTCGGCGGGGAGGCTACACCTTC
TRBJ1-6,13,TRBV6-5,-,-,CASWSSYNSPLHF,TGTGCCAGTTGGAGCTCCTATAATTCACCCCTCCACTTT
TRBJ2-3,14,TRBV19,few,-,CASSPQEAIVTQYF,TGTGCCAGTAGTCCCCAAGAGGCCATTGTTACGCAGTATTTT
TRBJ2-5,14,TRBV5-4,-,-,CASSRGTSQETQYF,TGTGCCAGCAGCCGGGGGACGAGCCAAGAGACCCAGTACTTC
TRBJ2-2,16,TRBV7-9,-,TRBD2,CASSLFLAVNTGELFF,TGTGCCAGCAGCTTATTTCTAGCGGTAAACACCGGGGAGCTGTTTTTT
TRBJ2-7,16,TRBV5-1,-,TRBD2,CASSPFGGGGSYEQYF,TGCGCCAGCAGCCCTTTCGGGGGGGGCGGCTCCTACGAGCAGTACTTC
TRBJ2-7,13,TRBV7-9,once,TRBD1,CASSSRQGNEQYF,TGTGCCAGCAGTTCGAGACAGGGGAACGAGCAGTACTTC
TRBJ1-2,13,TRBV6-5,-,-,CASRSSGTSGYTF,TGTGCCAGCAGGTCCTCAGGGACTTCTGGCTACACCTTC
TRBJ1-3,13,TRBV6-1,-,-,CASSEVSSAPGYF,TGTGCCAGCAGTGAAGTGTCTTCTGCACCGGGATATTTT
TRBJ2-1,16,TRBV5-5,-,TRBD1,CASRHGTGADWGEQFF,TGTGCCAGCAGACACGGGACAGGGGCGGACTGGGGTGAGCAGTTCTTC
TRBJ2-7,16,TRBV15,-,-,CATSVGGTSRSYEQYF,TGTGCCACCAGCGTCGGAGGAACCTCGAGGAGCTACGAGCAGTACTTC
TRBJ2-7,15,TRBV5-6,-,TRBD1,CASSRAGQGDYEQYF,TGTGCCAGCAGCAGAGCGGGACAGGGGGACTACGAGCAGTACTTC
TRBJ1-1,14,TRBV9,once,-,CASSPQGENTEAFF,TGTGCCAGCAGCCCACAGGGAGAAAACACTGAAGCTTTCTTT
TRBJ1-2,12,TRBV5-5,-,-,CASSRENYGYTF,TGTGCCAGCAGCCGAGAAAACTATGGCTACACCTTC
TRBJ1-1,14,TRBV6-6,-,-,CASSYRGMNTEAFF,TGTGCCAGCAGTTACAGGGGGATGAACACTGAAGCTTTCTTT
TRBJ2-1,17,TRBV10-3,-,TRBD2,CAISRQAGVAGEGEQFF,TGTGCCATCAGCCGACAGGCCGGGGTAGCGGGGGAGGGTGAGCAGTTCTTC
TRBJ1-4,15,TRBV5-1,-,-,CASSPWGGGGEKLFF,TGCGCCAGCAGCCCATGGGGGGGAGGCGGCGAAAAACTGTTTTTT
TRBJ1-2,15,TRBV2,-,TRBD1,CASSIWTGGSYGYTF,TGTGCCAGCAGTATCTGGACAGGGGGCTCCTATGGCTACACCTTC
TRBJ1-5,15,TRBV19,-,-,CASRAGPGNNQPQHF,TGTGCCAGCAGGGCGGGGCCGGGTAACAATCAGCCCCAGCATTTT
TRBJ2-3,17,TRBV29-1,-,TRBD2,CSVSRLAGVPGTDTQYF,TGCAGCGTCTCCCGACTAGCGGGGGTCCCCGGCACAGATACGCAGTATTTT
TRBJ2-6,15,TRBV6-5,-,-,CASSRPGREANVLTF,TGTGCCAGCAGCCGTCCAGGCAGGGAGGCCAACGTCCTGACTTTC